The clone carrying this TCR beta chain was seen more than once but under ten times. Its target is not known. A read error may account for a junction end that differs from germline. This entry comes from a study of vaccination effects on CD4 cells after COVID-19. Study outcomes and limitations: Clonal contraction was marked in infection- and vaccine-induced clones late after vaccination.

Antigen-specific CD4+ T cell clonotypes were called by their expansion after viral peptide-pool culture in ViraFEST. The culture ran for about eleven days before CD4+ T cells were isolated. Prior SARS-CoV-2 infection was absent in the vaccine recipients, as shown by negative nucleocapsid antibodies. This CDR3 spans 12 amino acids. Germline values: CDR1 LGHDT, CDR2 YNNKEL (reference sequence). Sequencing used immunoSEQ multiplex PCR; TCRdb keeps in-frame clones, though not all of them. The repertoire holds about 65,000 clones, with more than 70% as singletons. This receptor was taken from a human donor who received a COVID-19 vaccine. The chain uses TRBV3-1 (or the pseudogene TRBV3-2) and TRBJ2-2; D is possibly TRBD1 (5 bases). The sequencing here drew on CD4+ T cells from PBMCs cultured with HCoV-NL63 spike peptides, taken before COVID-19 vaccination. CDR3 coding DNA: TGTGCCAGCAGCCTAGAGGAAGGGGATCTGTTTTTT. Residues: CASSLEEGDLFF.